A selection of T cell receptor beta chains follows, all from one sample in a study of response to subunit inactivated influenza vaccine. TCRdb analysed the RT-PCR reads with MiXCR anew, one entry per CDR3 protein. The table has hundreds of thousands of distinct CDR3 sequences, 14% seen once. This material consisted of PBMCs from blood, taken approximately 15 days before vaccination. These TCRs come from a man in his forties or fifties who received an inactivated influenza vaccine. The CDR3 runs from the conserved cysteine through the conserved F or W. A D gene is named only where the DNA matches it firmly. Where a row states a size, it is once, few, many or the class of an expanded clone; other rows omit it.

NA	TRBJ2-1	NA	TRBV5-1	CASSFAQDNEQFF	TGCGCCAGCAGCTTCGCACAGGATAATGAGCAGTTCTTC
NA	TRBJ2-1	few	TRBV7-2	CASSRSPRGSYNEQFF	TGTGCCAGCAGCAGGTCTCCTCGGGGCTCCTACAATGAGCAGTTCTTC
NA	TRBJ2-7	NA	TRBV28	CASSARAYLSYEQYF	TGTGCCAGCAGTGCCCGGGCCTATCTCTCCTACGAGCAGTACTTC
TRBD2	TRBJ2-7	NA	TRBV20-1	CSARDETSGRLYF	TGCAGTGCTAGAGATGAAACTAGCGGGAGACTGTACTTC
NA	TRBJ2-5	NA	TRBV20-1	CSARESRTTQYF	TGCAGTGCTAGAGAATCCAGGACAACCCAGTACTTC
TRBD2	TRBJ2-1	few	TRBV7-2	CASSLVSSGNNEQFF	TGTGCCAGCAGCTTAGTTTCTAGCGGAAACAATGAGCAGTTCTTC
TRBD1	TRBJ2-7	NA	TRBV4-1	CASSQVRGQGYEQYF	TGCGCCAGCAGCCAAGTCCGGGGACAGGGCTACGAGCAGTACTTC
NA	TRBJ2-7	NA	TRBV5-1	CASSLADGTYEQYF	TGCGCCAGCAGCTTGGCCGACGGTACCTACGAGCAGTACTTC
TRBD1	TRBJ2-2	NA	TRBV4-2	CASSQVQGARTGELFF	TGTGCCAGCAGCCAGGTTCAGGGGGCTCGAACCGGGGAGCTGTTTTTT
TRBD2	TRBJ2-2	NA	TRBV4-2	CACSHAGASGTPGFGELFF	TGTGCCTGCAGCCACGCCGGGGCTAGCGGGACTCCAGGTTTCGGGGAGCTGTTTTTT
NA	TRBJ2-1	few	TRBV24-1	CATSAPAGLQPTYNEQFF	TGTGCCACCAGTGCCCCCGCCGGCTTACAACCAACCTACAATGAGCAGTTCTTC